One sample yielded the 23 T cell receptor beta chains listed below, sequenced in a study of blood T cell repertoires in COVID-19. Some clones are missing from TCRdb's copy, which holds only in-frame ones; the method was immunoSEQ multiplex PCR. Of about 70,000 clones detected, 70% to 80% appear once; the ten largest clones hold 15% to 18%. The sequenced sample consisted of peripheral blood. The receptors here all came from a human donor in a cohort sampled during active COVID-19.

Only a few counts were recorded for this clone. The V and J genes are TRBV29-1 and TRBJ1-3; D is perhaps TRBD1 (6 bases). The germline V and J ends were trimmed by 6 bases and 0 bases, with 18 bases remaining between them. Germline values: CDR1 SQVTM, CDR2 ANQGSEA. CDR3 size: 16 residues. CDR3 in amino acids: CSVGNGQLNSGNTIYF. Written as DNA, the CDR3 is TGCAGCGTGGGAAACGGACAGCTTAACTCTGGAAACACCATATATTTT.

The chain links TRBV5-1 to TRBJ1-3; the D is unclear. This CDR3 region has 17 residues. V was shortened by 0 bases and J by 4 bases, with 17 bases between the two germline ends. Germline V lookup: CDR1 SGHRS, CDR2 YFSETQ. CDR3 protein: CASSLDFRPSSGNTIYF. The CDR3 region has the DNA TGCGCCAGCAGCTTGGATTTCAGGCCATCGTCGGGAAACACCATATATTTT.

This sequence joins TRBV27 and TRBJ2-7; the match to TRBD2 covers 8 bases. Germline V gene lookup returns CDR1 MNHEY and CDR2 SMNVEV (reference sequence). The CDR3 spans 15 residues. V trimming: 4 bases; J trimming: 0 bases; junction bases outside the gene matches: 5. CDR3: CASSYSGTSSYEQYF. For the CDR3, the DNA is TGTGCCAGCAGTTACTCCGGGACTAGCTCCTACGAGCAGTACTTC.

The CDR3 DNA follows: TGCGCCAGCAGCTTGGAGCAGCGTGGGGAGCAGTACTTC. It encodes CASSLEQRGEQYF. J is TRBJ2-7 and V is TRBV5-1, with D hard to call. This CDR3 is built from 13 residues. The V and J ends lost 0 bases and 7 bases respectively, with 11 bases between them. Germline assignment: CDR1 SGHRS and CDR2 YFSETQ.

J is TRBJ2-7 and V is TRBV27, with a tentative D call TRBD1 (6 bases). From germline, CDR1 is MNHEY and CDR2 SMNVEV (reference sequence). V gave up 4 bases and J gave up 2 bases, with 21 bases separating them. The CDR3 is made up of 17 amino acids. CDR3 nucleotides: TGTGCCAGCAGTTCCCCCATGGGACACAAAGCGACCTACGAGCAGTACTTC. The encoded protein is CASSSPMGHKATYEQYF.

The CDR3 region has the DNA TGCAGCGTAACACCGGGACAGGGAGTTTATTACGAGCAGTACTTC. It translates to CSVTPGQGVYYEQYF. This chain uses TRBV29-1 with TRBJ2-7, with 9 bases matching TRBD1. J was trimmed by 4 bases and V by 6 bases; bases with no gene match: 13. CDR3 size: 15 residues. Germline V gene data show CDR1 as SQVTM and CDR2 as ANQGSEA.

The V and J genes are TRBV28 and TRBJ2-7; TRBD2 matches 7 bases. Unmatched junction bases numbered 14, after V lost 5 bases and J lost 4 bases. This CDR3 is 16 amino acids long. Germline V gene data show CDR1 as MDHEN and CDR2 as SYDVKM. CDR3 in amino acids: CASSPLLAGDIYEQYF. CDR3 in DNA: TGTGCCAGCAGTCCCCTACTCGCGGGAGATATATACGAGCAGTACTTC.

The rearrangement joins TRBV30 to TRBJ1-4; D call uncertain. The CDR3 length is 16 residues. V lost 3 bases and J lost 3, with 17 bases in between. Germline V gene data show CDR1 as GTSNPN and CDR2 as SVGIG (reference sequence). CDR3 protein: CAWSPPGGPPNEKLFF. CDR3 coding DNA: TGTGCCTGGAGCCCACCAGGAGGGCCTCCTAATGAAAAACTGTTTTTT.

The chain combines TRBV21-1 with TRBJ1-2; the listed D gene, TRBD1, was not tested against the DNA. TRBV21-1 is tagged as a pseudogene. The CDR3 runs 16 residues. Written as DNA, the CDR3 is TGTGCCAGCAGCAAAAGGTTGACAGGGGCGAGCTATGGCTACACCTTC. This encodes CASSKRLTGASYGYTF.

This chain links TRBV3-1 (or the pseudogene TRBV3-2) with TRBJ1-2, with 7 bases lining up with TRBD1. In germline, CDR1 is LGHDT, CDR2 YNNKEL (reference sequence). CDR3 length: 14 residues. Germline trimming cut 3 bases from V and 4 bases from J; bases unmatched to any gene: 5. CDR3: CASSQNTGAYGYTF. The DNA of the CDR3 is TGTGCCAGCAGCCAGAATACAGGGGCCTATGGCTACACCTTC.

In the case of this clone: Within the sample, other DNA sequences also encode this same CDR3. V usage is TRBV5-1 and J usage is TRBJ1-1; 10 nucleotides agree with TRBD1. Germline-derived CDR1 and CDR2 are SGHRS and YFSETQ. The CDR3 totals 16 residues. The ends lost 0 bases at V and 2 bases at J; junction bases unmatched: 4. As DNA, the CDR3 is TGCGCCAGCAGCTTGGTTGGGACAGGGGCCAACACTGAAGCTTTCTTT. It specifies CASSLVGTGANTEAFF.

This clone was seen only a few times. The V gene is TRBV19, the J gene TRBJ1-2; D remains ambiguous. CDR1 LNHDA and CDR2 SQIVND come from the germline V gene (reference sequence). The CDR3 extends over 15 amino acids. V lost 2 bases and J 3 bases, leaving 13 bases between the germline ends. CDR3 DNA: TGTGCCAGTAGTATAAGCGCGGTTCCCTACTATGGCTACACCTTC. Translating it yields CASSISAVPYYGYTF. The complete variable domain, with remaining parts taken from reference TRBV19 and TRBJ1-2, reads DGGITQSPKYLFRKEGQNVTLSCEQNLNHDAMYWYRQDPGQGLRLIYYSQIVNDFQKGDIAEGYSVSREKKESFPLTVTSAQKNPTAFYLCASSISAVPYYGYTFGSGTRLTVV.

The rearrangement joins TRBV3-1 (or the pseudogene TRBV3-2) to TRBJ2-5, with D possibly TRBD2 on 5 matching bases. There are 16 residues in the CDR3. Per germline, CDR1 LGHDT and CDR2 YNNKEL (reference sequence). The V gene lost 1 base and the J gene lost 4 bases, with 16 bases spanning the gap. This CDR3 is CASSQGTGLIRETQYF. CDR3 DNA: TGTGCCAGCAGCCAAGGAACGGGATTGATTCGAGAGACCCAGTACTTC.

This clone has a handful of counts. This chain uses TRBV7-2 with TRBJ2-1; no definite D call. V lost 1 base and J lost 10, with 5 bases in between. In germline, CDR1 is SGHTA, CDR2 FQGNSA. The CDR3 is 11 amino acids. The CDR3 nucleotides read TGTGCCAGCAGCTTAGTTCGGGAGCAGTTCTTC. Amino acids: CASSLVREQFF. The variable domain in full, completed from reference TRBV7-2 and TRBJ2-1, reads GAGVSQSPSNKVTEKGKDVELRCDPISGHTALYWYRQSLGQGLEFLIYFQGNSAPDKSGLPSDRFSAERTGGSVSTLTIQRTQQEDSAVYLCASSLVREQFFGPGTRLTVL.

The rearrangement uses TRBV4-1 and TRBJ1-4, with TRBD1 identical over 8 bases. This CDR3 has 15 residues. Germline CDR1 and CDR2: MGHRA and YSYEKL. Trimming removed 1 base from V and 6 bases from J; junction bases left unmatched: 4. Here the CDR3 DNA reads TGCGCCAGCAGCCAAGTACTGGACAGGGATGAAAAACTGTTTTTT. It codes for CASSQVLDRDEKLFF.

The V gene is TRBV7-8, the J gene TRBJ2-5; 11 bases are shared with TRBD2. This CDR3 has 16 amino acids. Unmatched junction bases numbered 7, after V lost 5 bases and J lost 2 bases. Looked up from germline, CDR1 is SGHVS and CDR2 is FQNEAQ. CDR3 region: CASSPWTSGLQETQYF. CDR3 coding DNA: TGTGCCAGCAGCCCTTGGACTAGCGGGCTACAAGAGACCCAGTACTTC.

The V and J genes are TRBV29-1 and TRBJ1-1, with 11 bases matching TRBD1. With 1 base clipped from V and 4 bases from J, the junction kept 5 bases outside the gene matches. CDR1 and CDR2 from the germline V gene are SQVTM and ANQGSEA. The CDR3 length is 15 residues. The DNA for the CDR3 is TGCAGCGTTGAAGGGACAGGGGGCTCGGGCACTGAAGCTTTCTTT. Translated: CSVEGTGGSGTEAFF.

This clone was seen more than once but under ten times. The chain uses TRBV28 and TRBJ1-1; unclear D gene. The V gene's germline CDR1 is MDHEN and CDR2 SYDVKM. This CDR3 has 13 residues. Deletions cut 7 bases from V and 1 base from J, with 10 bases between. The DNA for the CDR3 is TGTGCCAGCATCATCCCGGGGAACACTGAAGCTTTCTTT. Translating it yields CASIIPGNTEAFF.

This rearrangement joins TRBV2 to TRBJ1-4; 8 bases fit TRBD1. This CDR3 is 14 amino acids long. Unmatched junction bases numbered 6, after V lost 4 bases and J lost 8 bases. The germline V gene encodes CDR1 SNHLY and CDR2 FYNNEI. DNA for the CDR3: TGTGCCAGCAGTGTTGGACAGGGTGTAGAAAAACTGTTTTTT. Encoded protein: CASSVGQGVEKLFF.

This chain links TRBV7-2 with TRBJ2-7, with unresolved D. Germline assignment: CDR1 SGHTA and CDR2 FQGNSA. V lost 6 bases and J 3 bases, leaving 12 bases between the germline ends. The CDR3 runs to 13 residues. The CDR3 DNA reads as TGTGCCAGCAGGGAGTATAATAACTACGAGCAGTACTTC. Translation: CASREYNNYEQYF.

The chain couples TRBV6-5 to TRBJ1-5, with a possible D match to TRBD1 (6 bases). CDR1 is MNHEY and CDR2 is SVGAGI in the germline V gene. The CDR3 is 14 amino acids. Trimming took off 7 bases at V and 1 base at J, with 11 bases between the two ends. The CDR3 sequence is CASKYRESNQPQHF. DNA for the CDR3: TGTGCCAGCAAATACAGGGAAAGCAATCAGCCCCAGCATTTT.

This clone was recorded a few times. The rearrangement links TRBV6-1 to TRBJ2-2; D gene unclear. The CDR3 contains 15 residues. Per the germline V gene, CDR1 is MNHNS and CDR2 is SASEGT. With 1 base removed from V and 1 base from J, the gap between germline ends came to 7 bases. The CDR3 DNA is TGTGCCAGCAGTGAAGGGGCAGGGAACACCGGGGAGCTGTTTTTT. Residues: CASSEGAGNTGELFF.

The chain combines TRBV7-2 with TRBJ1-5; D unclear. The CDR3 has 14 residues. V lost 4 bases, J lost 4 bases, and 11 bases lay in between. CDR1 is SGHTA and CDR2 is FQGNSA in the germline V gene. The CDR3 DNA follows: TGTGCCAGCAGCTCCCCAGGCAGGAATCAGCCCCAGCATTTT. Residues: CASSSPGRNQPQHF.